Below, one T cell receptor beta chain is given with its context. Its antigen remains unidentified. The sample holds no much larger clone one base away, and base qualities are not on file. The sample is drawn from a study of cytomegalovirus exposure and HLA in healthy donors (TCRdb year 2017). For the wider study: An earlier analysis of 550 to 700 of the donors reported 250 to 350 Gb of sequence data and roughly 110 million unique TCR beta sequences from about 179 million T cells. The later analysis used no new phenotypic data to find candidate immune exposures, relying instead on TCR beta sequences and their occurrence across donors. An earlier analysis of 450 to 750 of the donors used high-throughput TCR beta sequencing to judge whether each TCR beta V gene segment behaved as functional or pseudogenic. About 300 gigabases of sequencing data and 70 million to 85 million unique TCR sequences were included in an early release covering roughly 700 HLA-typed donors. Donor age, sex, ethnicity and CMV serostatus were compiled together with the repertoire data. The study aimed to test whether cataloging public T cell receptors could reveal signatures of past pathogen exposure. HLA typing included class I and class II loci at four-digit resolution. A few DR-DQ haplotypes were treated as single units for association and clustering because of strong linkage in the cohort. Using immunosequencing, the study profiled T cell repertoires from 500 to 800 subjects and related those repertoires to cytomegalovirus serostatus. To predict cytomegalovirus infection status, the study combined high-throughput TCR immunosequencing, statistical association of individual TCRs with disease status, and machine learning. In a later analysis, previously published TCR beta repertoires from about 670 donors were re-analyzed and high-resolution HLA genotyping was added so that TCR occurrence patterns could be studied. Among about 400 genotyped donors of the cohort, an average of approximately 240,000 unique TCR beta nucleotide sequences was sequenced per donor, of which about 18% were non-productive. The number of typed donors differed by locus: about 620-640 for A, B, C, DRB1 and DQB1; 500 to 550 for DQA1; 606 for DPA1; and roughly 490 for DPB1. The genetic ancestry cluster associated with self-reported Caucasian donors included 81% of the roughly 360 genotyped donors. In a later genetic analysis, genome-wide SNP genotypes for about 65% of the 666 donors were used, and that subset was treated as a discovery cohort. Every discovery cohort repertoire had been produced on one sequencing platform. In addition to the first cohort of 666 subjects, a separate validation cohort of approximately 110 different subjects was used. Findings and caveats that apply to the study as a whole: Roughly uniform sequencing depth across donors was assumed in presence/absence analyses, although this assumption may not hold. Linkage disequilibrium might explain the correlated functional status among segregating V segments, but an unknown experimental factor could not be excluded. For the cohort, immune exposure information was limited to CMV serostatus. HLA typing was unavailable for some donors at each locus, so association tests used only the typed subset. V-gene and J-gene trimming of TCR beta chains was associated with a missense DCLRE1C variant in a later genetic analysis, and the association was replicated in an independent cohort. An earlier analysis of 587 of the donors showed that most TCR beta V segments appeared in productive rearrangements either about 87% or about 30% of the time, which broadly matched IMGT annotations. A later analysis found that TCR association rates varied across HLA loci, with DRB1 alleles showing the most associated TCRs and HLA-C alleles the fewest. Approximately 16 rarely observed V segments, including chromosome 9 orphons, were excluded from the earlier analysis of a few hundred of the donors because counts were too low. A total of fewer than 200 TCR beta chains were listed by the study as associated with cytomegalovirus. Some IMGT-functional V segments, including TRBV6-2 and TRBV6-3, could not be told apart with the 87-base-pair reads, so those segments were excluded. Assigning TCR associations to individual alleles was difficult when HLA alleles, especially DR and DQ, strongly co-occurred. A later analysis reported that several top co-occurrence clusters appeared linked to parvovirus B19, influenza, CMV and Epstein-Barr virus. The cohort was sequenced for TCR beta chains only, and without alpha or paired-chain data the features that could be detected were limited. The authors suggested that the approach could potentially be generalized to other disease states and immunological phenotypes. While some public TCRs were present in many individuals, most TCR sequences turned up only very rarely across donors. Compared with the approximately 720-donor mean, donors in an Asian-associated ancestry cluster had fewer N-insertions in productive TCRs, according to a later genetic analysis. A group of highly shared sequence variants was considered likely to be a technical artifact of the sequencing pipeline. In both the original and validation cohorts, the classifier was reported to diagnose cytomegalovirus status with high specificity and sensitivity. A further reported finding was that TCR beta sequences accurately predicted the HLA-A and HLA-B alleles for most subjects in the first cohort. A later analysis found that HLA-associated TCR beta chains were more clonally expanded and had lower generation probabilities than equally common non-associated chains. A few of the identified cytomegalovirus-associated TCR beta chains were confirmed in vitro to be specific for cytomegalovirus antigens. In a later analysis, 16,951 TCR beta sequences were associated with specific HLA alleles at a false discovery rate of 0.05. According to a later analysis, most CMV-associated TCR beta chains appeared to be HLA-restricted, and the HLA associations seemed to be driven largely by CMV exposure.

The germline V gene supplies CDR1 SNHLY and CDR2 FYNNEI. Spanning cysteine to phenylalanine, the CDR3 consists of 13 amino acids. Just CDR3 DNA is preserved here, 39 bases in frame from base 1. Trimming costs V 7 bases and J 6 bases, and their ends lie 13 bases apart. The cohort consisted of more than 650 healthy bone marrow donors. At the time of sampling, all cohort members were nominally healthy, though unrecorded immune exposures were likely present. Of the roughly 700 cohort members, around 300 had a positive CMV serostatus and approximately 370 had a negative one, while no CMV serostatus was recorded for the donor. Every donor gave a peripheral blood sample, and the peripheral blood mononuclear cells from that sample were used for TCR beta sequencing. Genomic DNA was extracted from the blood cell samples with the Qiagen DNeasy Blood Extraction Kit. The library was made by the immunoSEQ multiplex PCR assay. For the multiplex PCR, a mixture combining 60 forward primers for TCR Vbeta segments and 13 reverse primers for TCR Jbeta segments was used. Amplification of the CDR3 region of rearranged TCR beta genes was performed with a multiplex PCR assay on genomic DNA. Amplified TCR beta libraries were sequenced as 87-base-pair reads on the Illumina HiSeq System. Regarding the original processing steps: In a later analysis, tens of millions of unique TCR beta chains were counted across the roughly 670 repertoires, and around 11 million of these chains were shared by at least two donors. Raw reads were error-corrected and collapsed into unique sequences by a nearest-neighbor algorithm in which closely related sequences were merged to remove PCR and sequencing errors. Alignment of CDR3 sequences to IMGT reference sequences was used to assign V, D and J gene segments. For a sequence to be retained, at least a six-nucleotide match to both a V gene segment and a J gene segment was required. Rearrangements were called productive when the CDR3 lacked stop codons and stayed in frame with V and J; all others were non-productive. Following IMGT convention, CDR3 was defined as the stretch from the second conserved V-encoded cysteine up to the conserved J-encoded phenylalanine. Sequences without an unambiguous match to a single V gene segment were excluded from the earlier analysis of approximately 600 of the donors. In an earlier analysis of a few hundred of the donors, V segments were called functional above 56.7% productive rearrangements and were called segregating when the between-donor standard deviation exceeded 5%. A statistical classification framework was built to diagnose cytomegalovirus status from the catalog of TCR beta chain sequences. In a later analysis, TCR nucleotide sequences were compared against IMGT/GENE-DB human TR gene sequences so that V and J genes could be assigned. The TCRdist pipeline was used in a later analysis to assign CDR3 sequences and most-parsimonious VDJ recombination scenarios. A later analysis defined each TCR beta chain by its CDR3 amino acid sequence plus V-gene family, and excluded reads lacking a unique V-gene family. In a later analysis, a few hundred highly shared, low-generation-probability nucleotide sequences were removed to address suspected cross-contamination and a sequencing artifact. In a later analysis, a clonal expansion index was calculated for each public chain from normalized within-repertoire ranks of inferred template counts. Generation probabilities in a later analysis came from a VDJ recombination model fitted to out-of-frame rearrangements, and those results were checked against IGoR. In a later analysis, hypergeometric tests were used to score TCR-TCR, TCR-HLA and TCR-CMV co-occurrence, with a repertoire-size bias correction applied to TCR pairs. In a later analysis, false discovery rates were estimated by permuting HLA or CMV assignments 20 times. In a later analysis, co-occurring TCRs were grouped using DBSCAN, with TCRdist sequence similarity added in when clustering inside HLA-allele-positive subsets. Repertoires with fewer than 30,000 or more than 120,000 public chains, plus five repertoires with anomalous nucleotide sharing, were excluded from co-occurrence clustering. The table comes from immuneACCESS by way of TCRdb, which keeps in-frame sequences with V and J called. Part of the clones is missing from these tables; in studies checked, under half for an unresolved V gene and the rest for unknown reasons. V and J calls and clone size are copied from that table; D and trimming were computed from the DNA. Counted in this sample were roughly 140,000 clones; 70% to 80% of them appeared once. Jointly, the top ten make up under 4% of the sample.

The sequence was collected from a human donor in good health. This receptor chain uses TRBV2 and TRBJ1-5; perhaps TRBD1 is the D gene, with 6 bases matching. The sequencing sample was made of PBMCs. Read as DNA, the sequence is TGTGCCAGCATTCGGGACATCGGTCAGCCCCAGCATTTT. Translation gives CASIRDIGQPQHF.